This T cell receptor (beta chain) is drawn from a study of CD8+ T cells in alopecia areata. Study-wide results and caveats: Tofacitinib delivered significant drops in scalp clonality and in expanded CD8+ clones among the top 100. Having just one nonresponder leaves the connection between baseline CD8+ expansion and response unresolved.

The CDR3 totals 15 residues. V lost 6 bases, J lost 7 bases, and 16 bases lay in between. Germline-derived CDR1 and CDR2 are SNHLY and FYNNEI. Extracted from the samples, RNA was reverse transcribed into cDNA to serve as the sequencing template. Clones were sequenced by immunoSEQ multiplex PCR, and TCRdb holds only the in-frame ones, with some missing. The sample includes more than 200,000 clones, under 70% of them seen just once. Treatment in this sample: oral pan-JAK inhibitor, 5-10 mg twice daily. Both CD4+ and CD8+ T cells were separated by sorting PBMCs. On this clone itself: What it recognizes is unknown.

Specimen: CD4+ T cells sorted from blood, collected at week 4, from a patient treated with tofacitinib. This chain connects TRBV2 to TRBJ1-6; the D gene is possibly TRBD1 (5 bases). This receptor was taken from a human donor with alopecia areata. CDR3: CASRQEEAKNSPLHF. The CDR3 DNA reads TGTGCCAGCAGACAGGAGGAAGCGAAGAATTCACCCCTCCACTTT.